Given below is one T cell receptor (beta chain) in context. This sample is drawn from a study of blood T cell repertoires in COVID-19. Turning to the study itself: Acute-phase and convalescent COVID-19 samples originated in the United States, Italy and Spain.

The CDR3 contains 14 residues. Germline CDR1 reads SEHNR; CDR2 reads FQNEAQ (reference sequence). V gave up 4 bases and J gave up 3 bases, with 12 bases separating them. Authors' methods: Estimation of nucleated cell counts relied on the amplification of reference gene primers. Using immunoSEQ multiplex PCR, the repertoire was profiled, and TCRdb retains in-frame clones only, with some absent. V, J and clone size reflect that table, while D and trimming were determined from the DNA. Of about 150,000 clones in the sample, about four fifths are singletons; the top ten hold just over 0.55%. The rearrangement links TRBV7-9 to TRBJ2-5; D is possibly TRBD2 (6 bases). Sequencing was performed on peripheral blood. This TCR derives from a man in his sixties with acute or convalescent COVID-19. This CDR3 reads CASSSSGRKETQYF. CDR3 nucleotide sequence: TGTGCCAGCAGCTCTTCCGGGAGAAAAGAGACCCAGTACTTC.